The clone carrying this TCR beta chain came up a few times. Its antigen remains unknown. Germline CDR1 is SGHTA and CDR2 is FQGTGA. The CDR3 spans 14 residues. J was trimmed by 4 bases and V by 6 bases; bases with no gene match: 7. A second PCR of about 6 to 12 cycles used a sample-barcoded 5' primer and a J-beta primer mix. One entry per CDR3 protein, called by TCRdb with MiXCR from the 5' RACE reads. The table lists under 2 million distinct CDR3 sequences, roughly a third of them singletons. The source of the sample is a study of blood T cells in healthy people across ages. Overall study results and limits: Long-lived donors carried more naive CD4+ cells and greater diversity than aged donors.

Material for sequencing was blood. This clonotype originated in a woman under 40 in good health. This rearrangement joins TRBV7-3 to TRBJ2-5, with TRBD2 matching 8 bases. In DNA form, the CDR3 reads TGTGCCAGCAGTTATAGCGGGGCGGGAGAGACCCAGTACTTC. This encodes CASSYSGAGETQYF.